This T cell receptor (beta chain) was retrieved from a study of blood T cell repertoires in COVID-19. The germline CDR1 and CDR2 sequences are SEHNR and FQNEAQ (reference sequence). Between the trimmed V and J ends, which lost 2 bases and 6 bases, there was a span of 14 bases. There are 15 residues in the CDR3. Here immunoSEQ multiplex PCR was the method, and the copy in TCRdb shows in-frame clones only, minus some. The sample holds 130,000 or so clones; about four fifths are singletons and the top ten take 1.5% to 2%. The chain links TRBV7-9 to TRBJ2-1; tentative D call: TRBD2 (5 bases). The sample consisted of peripheral blood. The sequence was collected from a human donor in a cohort sampled during active COVID-19. The CDR3 protein is CASSLRGSRINEQFF. CDR3 in DNA: TGTGCCAGCAGCTTACGGGGTTCCAGGATCAATGAGCAGTTCTTC. The full variable domain, rest sourced from reference TRBV7-9 and TRBJ2-1, is DTGVSQNPRHKITKRGQNVTFRCDPISEHNRLYWYRQTLGQGPEFLTYFQNEAQLEKSRLLSDRFSAERPKGSFSTLEIQRTEQGDSAMYLCASSLRGSRINEQFFGPGTRLTVL.